Listed below are T cell receptor beta chains from one sample, sequenced in a study of CD8 T cells in Susac syndrome. TCRdb independently ran MiXCR on the immunoSEQ multiplex PCR reads; one entry per CDR3 protein. The sample holds over 120,000 distinct CDR3 sequences; approximately 94% are singletons and the top ten take over 0.07%. The sample was CD4+ T cells from PBMCs. These receptors all come from a human donor in good health. Both conserved end residues are part of each CDR3. D genes are given only for firm matches. The size field is filled for only some rows; it gives once, few, many or a size class.

d_call: .
v_call: TRBV5-4
clone_size: .
j_call: TRBJ2-2
cdr3_aa: CASSNQGGTGELFF
cdr3_nt: TGTGCCAGCAGCAATCAGGGGGGCACCGGGGAGCTGTTTTTT

d_call: .
v_call: TRBV3-1
clone_size: .
j_call: TRBJ2-2
cdr3_aa: CASSPGHRVGGTGELFF
cdr3_nt: TGTGCCAGCAGCCCAGGGCACCGGGTTGGTGGGACCGGGGAGCTGTTTTTT

d_call: .
v_call: TRBV6-1
clone_size: .
j_call: TRBJ2-1
cdr3_aa: CASRWDLVGSYNEQFF
cdr3_nt: TGTGCCAGCAGATGGGACCTAGTGGGCTCCTACAATGAGCAGTTCTTC

d_call: TRBD1
v_call: TRBV28
clone_size: .
j_call: TRBJ1-4
cdr3_aa: CASSLAGGTNEKLFF
cdr3_nt: TGTGCCAGCAGTTTGGCAGGGGGCACTAATGAAAAACTGTTTTTT

d_call: .
v_call: TRBV28
clone_size: .
j_call: TRBJ2-1
cdr3_aa: CASSSPQIF
cdr3_nt: TGTGCCAGCAGTTCCCCTCAGATCTTC

d_call: TRBD1
v_call: TRBV18
clone_size: .
j_call: TRBJ1-3
cdr3_aa: CASSSRQGTAGNTIYF
cdr3_nt: TGTGCCAGCTCATCTCGACAGGGTACAGCTGGAAACACCATATATTTT

d_call: TRBD2
v_call: TRBV20-1
clone_size: once
j_call: TRBJ2-4
cdr3_aa: CSARGGLALAKNIQYF
cdr3_nt: TGCAGTGCTAGAGGTGGACTAGCGCTAGCCAAAAACATTCAGTACTTC

d_call: .
v_call: TRBV3-1
clone_size: .
j_call: TRBJ2-7
cdr3_aa: CASSRPPTDEQYF
cdr3_nt: TGTGCCAGCAGCCGACCCCCGACGGACGAGCAGTACTTC

d_call: .
v_call: TRBV19
clone_size: .
j_call: TRBJ2-6
cdr3_aa: CASSPASRGSGANVLTF
cdr3_nt: TGTGCCAGTAGTCCCGCGTCGCGGGGTAGTGGGGCCAACGTCCTGACTTTC

d_call: .
v_call: TRBV20-1
clone_size: .
j_call: TRBJ2-5
cdr3_aa: CSAPSRETQYF
cdr3_nt: TGCAGTGCCCCCTCAAGAGAGACCCAGTACTTC

d_call: .
v_call: TRBV2
clone_size: once
j_call: TRBJ2-7
cdr3_aa: CASSRAPGEQYF
cdr3_nt: TGTGCCAGCAGTCGGGCCCCGGGCGAGCAGTACTTC

d_call: TRBD2
v_call: TRBV12-3/TRBV12-4
clone_size: .
j_call: TRBJ2-3
cdr3_aa: CASSLSSSGRAVDTQYF
cdr3_nt: TGTGCCAGCAGTTTAAGCTCTAGCGGGAGGGCCGTTGATACGCAGTATTTT

d_call: TRBD2
v_call: TRBV20-1
clone_size: .
j_call: TRBJ2-3
cdr3_aa: CSARSSGSTDTQYF
cdr3_nt: TGCAGTGCTAGAAGTAGCGGGAGCACAGATACGCAGTATTTT

d_call: .
v_call: TRBV2
clone_size: .
j_call: TRBJ2-1
cdr3_aa: CASRPLFSYNEQFF
cdr3_nt: TGTGCCAGCAGGCCCCTTTTTTCCTACAATGAGCAGTTCTTC

d_call: TRBD2
v_call: TRBV7-2
clone_size: .
j_call: TRBJ2-5
cdr3_aa: CASSLDGGEGETQYF
cdr3_nt: TGTGCCAGCAGCCTCGACGGGGGGGAGGGGGAGACCCAGTACTTC

d_call: TRBD1
v_call: TRBV10-3
clone_size: .
j_call: TRBJ1-1
cdr3_aa: CAISEWTGGTEAFF
cdr3_nt: TGTGCCATCAGTGAGTGGACAGGGGGCACTGAAGCTTTCTTT

d_call: TRBD1
v_call: TRBV10-3
clone_size: .
j_call: TRBJ2-7
cdr3_aa: CAINRQGWDEQYF
cdr3_nt: TGTGCCATCAATCGACAGGGTTGGGACGAGCAGTACTTC

d_call: .
v_call: TRBV29-1
clone_size: .
j_call: TRBJ2-5
cdr3_aa: CSVVRGVETQYF
cdr3_nt: TGCAGCGTTGTCAGGGGAGTGGAGACCCAGTACTTC

d_call: .
v_call: TRBV2
clone_size: .
j_call: TRBJ1-5
cdr3_aa: CASSEFDTSEAQHF
cdr3_nt: TGTGCCAGCAGTGAATTCGATACCTCGGAGGCCCAGCATTTT

d_call: .
v_call: TRBV7-9
clone_size: .
j_call: TRBJ1-1
cdr3_aa: CASSPFMWANTEAFF
cdr3_nt: TGTGCCAGCAGCCCCTTCATGTGGGCGAACACTGAAGCTTTCTTT

d_call: .
v_call: TRBV5-1
clone_size: .
j_call: TRBJ2-7
cdr3_aa: CASSLSSSYEQYF
cdr3_nt: TGCGCCAGCAGCTTATCCAGCTCCTACGAGCAGTACTTC

d_call: .
v_call: TRBV30
clone_size: .
j_call: TRBJ2-2
cdr3_aa: CAWTWRDTGELFF
cdr3_nt: TGTGCCTGGACGTGGCGGGACACCGGGGAGCTGTTTTTT

d_call: TRBD1
v_call: TRBV2
clone_size: .
j_call: TRBJ1-4
cdr3_aa: CASGRDRGNEKLFF
cdr3_nt: TGTGCCAGTGGCCGTGACAGGGGAAATGAAAAACTGTTTTTT

d_call: TRBD1
v_call: TRBV12-3/TRBV12-4
clone_size: .
j_call: TRBJ1-2
cdr3_aa: CASSSPDRDFGYTF
cdr3_nt: TGTGCCAGCAGTTCCCCGGACAGGGACTTTGGCTACACCTTC

d_call: .
v_call: TRBV5-8
clone_size: once
j_call: TRBJ1-5
cdr3_aa: CASRDINQPQHF
cdr3_nt: TGTGCCAGCAGGGACATTAATCAGCCCCAGCATTTT

d_call: .
v_call: TRBV15
clone_size: .
j_call: TRBJ2-7
cdr3_aa: CATSRAAGTTIAYEQYF
cdr3_nt: TGTGCCACCAGCAGAGCCGCCGGGACAACTATCGCCTACGAGCAGTACTTC

d_call: .
v_call: TRBV6-1
clone_size: .
j_call: TRBJ2-7
cdr3_aa: CASRLLYEQYF
cdr3_nt: TGTGCCAGCAGACTTCTCTACGAGCAGTACTTC

d_call: .
v_call: TRBV7-9
clone_size: .
j_call: TRBJ1-1
cdr3_aa: CASSGEFNGAFF
cdr3_nt: TGTGCCAGCAGCGGGGAATTTAACGGGGCTTTCTTT

d_call: .
v_call: TRBV9
clone_size: .
j_call: TRBJ2-1
cdr3_aa: CASSVEVRMDNEQFF
cdr3_nt: TGTGCCAGCAGCGTAGAAGTCAGGATGGACAATGAGCAGTTCTTC

d_call: TRBD2
v_call: TRBV29-1
clone_size: .
j_call: TRBJ2-3
cdr3_aa: CSVEGSGVADTQYF
cdr3_nt: TGCAGCGTTGAGGGGAGCGGGGTGGCAGATACGCAGTATTTT

d_call: TRBD2
v_call: TRBV6-1
clone_size: .
j_call: TRBJ2-7
cdr3_aa: CASRPEAPGTSFYEQYF
cdr3_nt: TGTGCCAGCAGGCCCGAGGCCCCGGGGACTAGCTTCTACGAGCAGTACTTC

d_call: .
v_call: TRBV12-3/TRBV12-4
clone_size: .
j_call: TRBJ2-1
cdr3_aa: CASSGIYNEQFF
cdr3_nt: TGTGCCAGCTCAGGTATCTACAATGAGCAGTTCTTC

d_call: .
v_call: TRBV15
clone_size: once
j_call: TRBJ2-1
cdr3_aa: CATSRESLGLAYNEQFF
cdr3_nt: TGTGCCACCAGCAGAGAGAGTTTAGGGTTAGCCTACAATGAGCAGTTCTTC

d_call: .
v_call: TRBV4-1
clone_size: .
j_call: TRBJ2-5
cdr3_aa: CASSQGGKTQYF
cdr3_nt: TGCGCCAGCAGCCAAGGAGGAAAGACCCAGTACTTC

d_call: TRBD1
v_call: TRBV5-4
clone_size: .
j_call: TRBJ2-5
cdr3_aa: CASSSFGQGVEETQYF
cdr3_nt: TGTGCCAGCAGCTCATTTGGACAGGGAGTAGAAGAGACCCAGTACTTC

d_call: .
v_call: TRBV19
clone_size: .
j_call: TRBJ2-1
cdr3_aa: CASNERNEQFF
cdr3_nt: TGTGCCAGTAATGAAAGGAACGAGCAGTTCTTC

d_call: .
v_call: TRBV5-1
clone_size: .
j_call: TRBJ2-7
cdr3_aa: CASSEGKGRDEQYF
cdr3_nt: TGCGCCAGCAGCGAGGGCAAGGGCCGGGACGAGCAGTACTTC

d_call: .
v_call: TRBV7-9
clone_size: .
j_call: TRBJ2-1
cdr3_aa: CASSLVAAGEQFF
cdr3_nt: TGTGCCAGCAGCTTAGTAGCTGCCGGCGAGCAGTTCTTC

d_call: TRBD2
v_call: TRBV12-3/TRBV12-4
clone_size: .
j_call: TRBJ2-3
cdr3_aa: CASSRTGERGGTQYF
cdr3_nt: TGTGCCAGCAGTCGGACGGGGGAACGGGGAGGGACGCAGTATTTT

d_call: .
v_call: TRBV12-5
clone_size: .
j_call: TRBJ2-7
cdr3_aa: CASGYTGLYEQYF
cdr3_nt: TGTGCTAGTGGTTACACAGGGCTCTACGAGCAGTACTTC

d_call: TRBD2
v_call: TRBV5-1
clone_size: .
j_call: TRBJ2-1
cdr3_aa: CASRRTSGRLSYNEQFF
cdr3_nt: TGCGCCAGCAGAAGGACTAGCGGGAGGCTTTCCTACAATGAGCAGTTCTTC

d_call: TRBD2
v_call: TRBV10-1
clone_size: few
j_call: TRBJ2-7
cdr3_aa: CASSASGSFNEQYF
cdr3_nt: TGCGCCAGCTCGGCTAGCGGGAGCTTCAACGAGCAGTACTTC

d_call: .
v_call: TRBV5-6
clone_size: .
j_call: TRBJ2-7
cdr3_aa: CASSLRISGAYEQYF
cdr3_nt: TGTGCCAGCAGCTTGAGAATTAGTGGCGCCTACGAGCAGTACTTC